Below, 23 T cell receptor beta chains from the same sample are listed, as sequenced in a study of neurological immune-mediated disorders. Via MiXCR, TCRdb re-called the 5' RACE reads, giving one row per CDR3 protein. Among 66,000 or so distinct CDR3 sequences listed, roughly 4.8% were seen once. Sequencing was carried out using PBMCs. These receptors were taken from a man younger than 40 with multiple sclerosis.

This clonotype was detected many times. This rearrangement joins TRBV21-1 to TRBJ1-2; TRBD1 is the table's D call, not checked against the DNA. TRBV21-1 corresponds to a pseudogene. The CDR3 runs to 17 residues. The CDR3 DNA reads TGTGCCAGCAGCTCCCTTGGGCTGACAGGGAAACCCTATGGCTACACCTTC. Translated: CASSSLGLTGKPYGYTF.

In this sample, this clonotype turned up many times. V usage is TRBV29-1 and J usage is TRBJ1-2; D not resolved. V lost 4 bases to trimming and J lost 6 bases, with 12 bases between them. Germline V gives CDR1 SQVTM, CDR2 ANQGSEA. The CDR3 covers 12 residues. CDR3 nucleotide sequence: TGCAGCGTTGGGCTCGGAAGGGATGGCTACACCTTC. Amino acid sequence: CSVGLGRDGYTF.

This clonotype was detected ten times or more. V is TRBV12-3 or TRBV12-4 and J is TRBJ2-3; D is unclear. The CDR3 covers 13 residues. Trimming removed 6 bases from V and 4 bases from J, with 11 bases in between. In nucleotides, the CDR3 is TGTGCCAGCAGCCGTCTTCGGTCAGATACGCAGTATTTT. Translated: CASSRLRSDTQYF.

This clonotype has at least ten counts. The rearrangement uses TRBV7-9 and TRBJ1-3, with D perhaps matching TRBD1 (5 bases). V lost 4 bases and J lost 11, with 18 bases in between. Germline V gene sequence: CDR1 SEHNR, CDR2 FQNEAQ (reference sequence). CDR3 length: 14 residues. The CDR3 DNA sequence: TGTGCCAGCAGCTCGGGACGGTCCGCGAGCGCCATATATTTT. It encodes CASSSGRSASAIYF. Complete variable domain (other parts from reference TRBV7-9 and TRBJ1-3): DTGVSQNPRHKITKRGQNVTFRCDPISEHNRLYWYRQTLGQGPEFLTYFQNEAQLEKSRLLSDRFSAERPKGSFSTLEIQRTEQGDSAMYLCASSSGRSASAIYFGEGSWLTVV.

This clonotype has at least ten counts. The chain employs TRBV5-1 and TRBJ2-1; maybe TRBD1 (5 bases). Germline V CDR1 and CDR2: SGHRS, YFSETQ. CDR3 length: 15 residues. Deletions cut 2 bases from V and 1 base from J, with 10 bases between. Written as DNA, the CDR3 is TGCGCCAGCAGCTTAGAAGACAGTTCCTACAATGAGCAGTTCTTC. Protein: CASSLEDSSYNEQFF.

This clonotype was found many times. This chain joins TRBV6-5 and TRBJ2-1, with a weak D call TRBD2 (7 bases). The V end was cut by 10 bases, the J end by 7 bases, with 20 bases between. Germline-derived CDR1 and CDR2 are MNHEY and SVGAGI. This CDR3 contains 14 residues. The CDR3 spells CATRTRGAKNEQFF. The CDR3 coding sequence is TGTGCCACCCGAACCCGGGGGGCAAAGAATGAGCAGTTCTTC.

As regards this clonotype: With a much larger clone just one base away, this may be a read error. This chain links TRBV3-1 with TRBJ1-1, with no clear D. Germline CDR1 LGHDT, CDR2 YNNKEL (reference sequence). The CDR3 consists of 11 residues. CDR3 bases: TGTGACAGCAGCCAGCAGGCTGAAGCTTTCTTT. Protein product: CDSSQQAEAFF.

This clonotype was seen many times. The chain joins TRBV5-1 to TRBJ1-1; no reliable D call. The CDR3 has 13 residues. Trimming cost V 0 bases and J 3 bases, with 6 bases left between them. Germline values: CDR1 SGHRS, CDR2 YFSETQ. The CDR3 bases are TGCGCCAGCAGCTTGGAGTGGGACACTGAAGCTTTCTTT. This translates into CASSLEWDTEAFF.

This clonotype came up a few times. This chain joins TRBV20-1 and TRBJ2-1; possibly TRBD1 for D (5 bases). V was pared by 6 bases and J by 2 bases, with 14 bases between. This CDR3 region has 14 residues. CDR1 and CDR2 from the germline V gene are DFQATT and SNEGSKA (reference sequence). CDR3 in DNA: TGCAGTGCCCCCCAGGGCTTCGCCTACAATGAGCAGTTCTTC. Translated: CSAPQGFAYNEQFF.

At least ten counts were recorded for this clonotype. The chain joins TRBV12-3 or TRBV12-4 to TRBJ1-5; possible D gene TRBD1, 5 bases. The CDR3 runs 17 residues. V lost 5 bases and J lost 0, with 17 bases in between. CDR3: CASSPGRSLNSNQPQHF. CDR3 in DNA: TGTGCCAGCAGTCCGGGACGGAGTCTAAATAGCAATCAGCCCCAGCATTTT.

This clonotype was counted ten times or more. The chain has TRBV20-1 and TRBJ2-1; 9 positions agree with TRBD1. The CDR3 length is 15 residues. Germline trimming cut 2 bases from V and 4 bases from J; bases unmatched to any gene: 6. Germline CDR1 is DFQATT and CDR2 is SNEGSKA (reference sequence). The DNA for the CDR3 is TGCAGTGCTAGACCCGACAGGGGGGAGTACAATGAGCAGTTCTTC. Translated, it gives CSARPDRGEYNEQFF.

In the case of this clonotype: This sequence may be a read error, since a much larger clone differs from it by one base. The chain uses TRBV9 and TRBJ1-2, with TRBD1 as a possible D gene (5 bases). Germline loops: CDR1 SGDLS, CDR2 YYNGEE. CDR3 length: 17 residues. Trimming took off 2 bases at V and 4 bases at J, with 21 bases between the two ends. The CDR3 is CASSVIPGRAKSYGYTF. The CDR3 DNA reads as TGTGCCAGCAGCGTGATTCCGGGACGGGCGAAATCCTATGGCTACACCTTC.

This clonotype has only a few counts. This chain links TRBV21-1 with TRBJ2-7; no check of the table's D call, TRBD1, against the DNA was made. TRBV21-1 is a pseudogene segment. This CDR3 is built from 16 residues. CDR3 amino acids: CASSNSGVQRTIEQYV. The CDR3 bases are TGTGCCAGCAGCAATTCCGGGGTCCAGAGGACTATCGAGCAGTACGTC.

This clonotype occurred many times. J is TRBJ2-3 and V is TRBV9; D remains ambiguous. The CDR3 runs 15 residues. Trimming removed 4 bases from V and 0 bases from J, with 12 bases in between. Germline-derived CDR1 and CDR2 are SGDLS and YYNGEE. As DNA, the CDR3 is TGTGCCAGCAGCTCCATCCTGGGTAGCACAGATACGCAGTATTTT. This sequence encodes CASSSILGSTDTQYF.

This clonotype showed up many times. The chain couples TRBV7-6 to TRBJ1-5; D might be TRBD1 (6 bases). Between the trimmed V and J ends, which lost 1 base and 4 bases, there was a span of 17 bases. Germline V gene data show CDR1 as SGHVS and CDR2 as FNYEAQ. The CDR3 is made up of 17 amino acids. This CDR3 reads CASSLGGYRDKNQPQHF. In DNA, the CDR3 is TGTGCCAGCAGCTTAGGGGGATACCGGGACAAGAATCAGCCCCAGCATTTT.

The chain links TRBV3-1 to TRBJ1-1; D is possibly TRBD1 (6 bases). The germline gives CDR1 LGHDT, CDR2 YNNKEL (reference sequence). The CDR3 has 13 residues. Between the trimmed V and J ends, which lost 1 base and 11 bases, there was a span of 14 bases. CDR3 nucleotides: TGTGCCAGCAGCCAAGGGGGGGGCCAGGTTGCTTTCTTT. Protein product: CASSQGGGQVAFF. Together with reference TRBV3-1 and TRBJ1-1, the CDR3 gives the full variable domain: DTAVSQTPKYLVTQMGNDKSIKCEQNLGHDTMYWYKQDSKKFLKIMFSYNNKELIINETVPNRFSPKSPDKAHLNLHINSLELGDSAVYFCASSQGGGQVAFFGQGTRLTVV.

This clonotype was observed a few times. This rearrangement joins TRBV5-4 to TRBJ2-7, with D possibly TRBD2 on 5 matching bases. Trimming took off 4 bases at V and 7 bases at J, with 15 bases between the two ends. CDR3 size: 13 residues. Per the germline V gene, CDR1 is SGHNT and CDR2 is YYREEE (reference sequence). The CDR3 region is CASSVTPSGEQYV. CDR3 nucleotides: TGTGCCAGCAGCGTGACTCCCTCGGGGGAGCAGTACGTC.

In its sample, this clonotype was seen many times. J is TRBJ2-7 and V is TRBV7-8; D may be TRBD1 (5 bases). CDR3 length equals 14 residues. V was pared by 2 bases and J by 0 bases, with 8 bases between. From germline, CDR1 is SGHVS and CDR2 FQNEAQ. The CDR3, as DNA: TGTGCCAGCAGCTTACAGGGCGCCTCCTACGAGCAGTACTTC. Its translation: CASSLQGASYEQYF.

There are many counts of this clonotype. The chain has TRBV4-1 and TRBJ2-7, with no clear D. This CDR3 contains 12 residues. The germline V gene has CDR1 MGHRA and CDR2 YSYEKL. Trimming pared 3 bases from V and 6 bases from J, leaving 9 bases between. CDR3 DNA: TGCGCCAGCAGCCACGGCAGTTCCGAGCAGTACTTC. Encoded protein: CASSHGSSEQYF.

This clonotype was detected many times. The chain couples TRBV11-2 to TRBJ2-3; D possibly matches TRBD1 or TRBD2 (5 bases each). Germline CDR1 and CDR2: SGHAT and FQNNGV. V was shortened by 7 bases and J by 2 bases, with 22 bases between the two germline ends. CDR3 length: 17 amino acids. The CDR3 coding sequence is TGTGCCAGCACCATTGGCTTCCCGGGGCTGGACACAGATACGCAGTATTTT. As protein: CASTIGFPGLDTDTQYF.

This clonotype was counted at least ten times. The rearrangement uses TRBV7-2 and TRBJ1-1; 7 nucleotides match TRBD1. The CDR3 consists of 13 residues. Trimming at V came to 4 bases and at J to 11 bases, leaving 10 bases not matched to a gene. Germline V gives CDR1 SGHTA, CDR2 FQGNSA. This chain's CDR3 is CASSSDRESVAFF. For the CDR3, the DNA is TGTGCCAGCAGCTCAGACAGGGAATCGGTTGCTTTCTTT. The whole variable domain, filled in from reference TRBV7-2 and TRBJ1-1, reads GAGVSQSPSNKVTEKGKDVELRCDPISGHTALYWYRQSLGQGLEFLIYFQGNSAPDKSGLPSDRFSAERTGGSVSTLTIQRTQQEDSAVYLCASSSDRESVAFFGQGTRLTVV.

A few counts support this clonotype. The chain employs TRBV7-9 and TRBJ1-1; D possibly corresponds to TRBD1 (6 bases). This CDR3 is built from 16 residues. CDR1 is SEHNR and CDR2 is FQNEAQ in the germline V gene (reference sequence). V was trimmed by 6 bases and J by 0 bases, leaving 17 bases between them. The CDR3 nucleotides are TGTGCCAGCAGAGGAGGGGGTCCGATTATGAACACTGAAGCTTTCTTT. Amino acid sequence: CASRGGGPIMNTEAFF.

This clonotype was seen at least ten times. J is TRBJ2-7 and V is TRBV4-1, with 10 bases aligning to TRBD1. The length of the CDR3 is 15 residues. Germline CDR1 MGHRA, CDR2 YSYEKL. Trimming took 1 base from V and 4 from J; bases not matched to a gene: 4. CDR3 protein: CASSQVDRGPYEQYF. The CDR3 nucleotides are TGCGCCAGCAGCCAAGTCGACAGGGGGCCTTACGAGCAGTACTTC.